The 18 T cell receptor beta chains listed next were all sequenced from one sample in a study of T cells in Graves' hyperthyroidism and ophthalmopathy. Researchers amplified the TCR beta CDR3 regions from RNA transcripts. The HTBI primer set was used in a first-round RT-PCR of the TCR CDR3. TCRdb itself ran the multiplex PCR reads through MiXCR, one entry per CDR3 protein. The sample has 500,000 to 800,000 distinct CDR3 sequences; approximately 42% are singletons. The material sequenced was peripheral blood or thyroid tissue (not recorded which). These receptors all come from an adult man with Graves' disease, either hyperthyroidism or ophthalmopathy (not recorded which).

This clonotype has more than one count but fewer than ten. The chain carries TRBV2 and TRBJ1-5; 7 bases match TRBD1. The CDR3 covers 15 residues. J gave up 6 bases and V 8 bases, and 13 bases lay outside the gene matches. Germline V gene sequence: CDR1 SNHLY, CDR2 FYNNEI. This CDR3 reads CASSLTDRPVQPQHF. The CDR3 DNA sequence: TGTGCCAGCTCACTAACGGACAGGCCGGTTCAGCCCCAGCATTTT.

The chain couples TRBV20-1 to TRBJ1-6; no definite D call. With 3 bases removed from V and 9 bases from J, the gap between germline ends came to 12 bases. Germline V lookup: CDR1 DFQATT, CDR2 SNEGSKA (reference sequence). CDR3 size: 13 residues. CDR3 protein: CSASSARPSPLHF. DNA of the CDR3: TGCAGTGCTAGTTCGGCCAGACCTTCACCCCTCCACTTT.

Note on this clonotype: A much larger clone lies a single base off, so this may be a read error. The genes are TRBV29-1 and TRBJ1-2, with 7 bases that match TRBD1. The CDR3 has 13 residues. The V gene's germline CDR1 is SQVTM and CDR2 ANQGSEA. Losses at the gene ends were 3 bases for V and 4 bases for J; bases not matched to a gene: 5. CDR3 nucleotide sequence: TGCAGCGTTGACGATACAGGGGCCTATGGCTACACCTTC. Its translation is CSVDDTGAYGYTF.

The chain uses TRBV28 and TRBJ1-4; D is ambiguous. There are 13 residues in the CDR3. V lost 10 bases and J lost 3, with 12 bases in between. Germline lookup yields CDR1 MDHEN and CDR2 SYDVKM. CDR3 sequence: CATEGAANEKLFF. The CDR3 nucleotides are TGTGCCACCGAGGGCGCTGCTAATGAAAAACTGTTTTTT.

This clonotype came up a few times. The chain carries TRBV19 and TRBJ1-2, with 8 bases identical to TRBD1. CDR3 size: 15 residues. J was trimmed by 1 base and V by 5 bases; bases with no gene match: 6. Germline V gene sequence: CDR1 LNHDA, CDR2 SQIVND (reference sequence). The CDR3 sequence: CASSPYGQGNYGYTF. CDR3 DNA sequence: TGTGCCAGTAGTCCCTACGGACAGGGTAACTATGGCTACACCTTC.

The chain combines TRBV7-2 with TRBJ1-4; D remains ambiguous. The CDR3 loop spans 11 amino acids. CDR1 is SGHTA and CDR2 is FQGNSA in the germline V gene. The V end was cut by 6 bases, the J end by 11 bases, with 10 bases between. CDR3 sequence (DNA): TGTGCCAGCAGTCGTAGCGGGAAACTGTTTTTT. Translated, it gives CASSRSGKLFF.

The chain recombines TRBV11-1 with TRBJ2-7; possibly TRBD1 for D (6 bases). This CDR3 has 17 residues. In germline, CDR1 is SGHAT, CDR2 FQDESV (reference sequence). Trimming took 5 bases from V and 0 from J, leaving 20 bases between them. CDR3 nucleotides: TGTGCCAGCAGCCCCAGCGGACAGCAGCAGGGCTCCTACGAGCAGTACTTC. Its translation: CASSPSGQQQGSYEQYF.

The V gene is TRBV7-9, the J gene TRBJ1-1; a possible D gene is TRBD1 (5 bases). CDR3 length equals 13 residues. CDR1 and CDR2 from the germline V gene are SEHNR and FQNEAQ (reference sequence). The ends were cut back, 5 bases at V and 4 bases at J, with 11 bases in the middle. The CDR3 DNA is TGTGCCAGCAGCCAGACTCAGGGCACTGAAGCTTTCTTT. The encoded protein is CASSQTQGTEAFF.

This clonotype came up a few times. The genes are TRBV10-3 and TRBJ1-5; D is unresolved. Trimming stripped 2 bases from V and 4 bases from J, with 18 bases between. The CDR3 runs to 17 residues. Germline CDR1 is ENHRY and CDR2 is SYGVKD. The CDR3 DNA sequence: TGTGCCATCAGTGAGGTAATGGCTGGGCGGAAAAATCAGCCCCAGCATTTT. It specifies CAISEVMAGRKNQPQHF.

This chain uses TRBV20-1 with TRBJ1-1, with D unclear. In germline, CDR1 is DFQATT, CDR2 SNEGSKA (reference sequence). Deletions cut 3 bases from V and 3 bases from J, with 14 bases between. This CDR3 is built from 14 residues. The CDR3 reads CSAREARVYTEAFF. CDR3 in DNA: TGCAGTGCTAGGGAAGCTAGGGTATACACTGAAGCTTTCTTT.

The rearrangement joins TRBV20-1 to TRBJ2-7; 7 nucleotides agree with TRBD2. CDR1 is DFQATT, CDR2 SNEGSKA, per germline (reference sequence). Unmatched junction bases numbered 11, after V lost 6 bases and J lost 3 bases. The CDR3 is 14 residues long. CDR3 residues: CSAEGRAGVYEQYF. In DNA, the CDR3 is TGCAGTGCCGAGGGGAGGGCCGGGGTCTACGAGCAGTACTTC.

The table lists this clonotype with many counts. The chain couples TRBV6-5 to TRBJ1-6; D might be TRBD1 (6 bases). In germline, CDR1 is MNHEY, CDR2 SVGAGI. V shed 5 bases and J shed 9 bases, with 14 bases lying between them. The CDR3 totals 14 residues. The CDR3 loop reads CASSELEGGSPLHF. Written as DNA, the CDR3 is TGTGCCAGCAGTGAACTGGAAGGGGGTTCACCCCTCCACTTT.

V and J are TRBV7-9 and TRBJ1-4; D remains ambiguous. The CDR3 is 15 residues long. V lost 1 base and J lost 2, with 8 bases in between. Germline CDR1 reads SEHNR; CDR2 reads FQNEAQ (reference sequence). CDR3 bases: TGTGCCAGCAGCTTAGAGGGTTGGACTAATGAAAAACTGTTTTTT. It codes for CASSLEGWTNEKLFF.

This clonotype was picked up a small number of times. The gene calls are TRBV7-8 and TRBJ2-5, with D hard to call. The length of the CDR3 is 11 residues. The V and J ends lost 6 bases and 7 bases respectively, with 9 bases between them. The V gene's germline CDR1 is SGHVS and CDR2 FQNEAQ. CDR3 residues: CASSSTGTQYF. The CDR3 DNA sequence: TGTGCCAGCAGTTCGACCGGGACCCAGTACTTC.

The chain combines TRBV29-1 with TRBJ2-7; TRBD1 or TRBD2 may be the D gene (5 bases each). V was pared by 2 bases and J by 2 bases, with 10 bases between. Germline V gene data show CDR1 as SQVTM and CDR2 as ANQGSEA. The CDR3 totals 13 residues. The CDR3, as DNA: TGCAGCGTTGAAAGTCTGGGACCCTACGAGCAGTACTTC. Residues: CSVESLGPYEQYF.

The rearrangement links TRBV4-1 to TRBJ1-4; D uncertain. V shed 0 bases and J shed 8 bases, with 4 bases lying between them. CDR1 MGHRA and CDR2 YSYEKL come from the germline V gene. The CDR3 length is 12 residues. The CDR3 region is CASSQEGEKLFF. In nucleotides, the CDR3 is TGCGCCAGCAGCCAAGAGGGGGAAAAACTGTTTTTT.

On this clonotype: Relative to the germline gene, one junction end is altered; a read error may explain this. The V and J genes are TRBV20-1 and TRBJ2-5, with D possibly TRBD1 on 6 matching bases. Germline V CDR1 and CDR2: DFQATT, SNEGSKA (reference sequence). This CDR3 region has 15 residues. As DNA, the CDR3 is TGCAGTGCTGGAGATGGGGCAGGGGTCCAAGAGACCCAGTACTTC. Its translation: CSAGDGAGVQETQYF.

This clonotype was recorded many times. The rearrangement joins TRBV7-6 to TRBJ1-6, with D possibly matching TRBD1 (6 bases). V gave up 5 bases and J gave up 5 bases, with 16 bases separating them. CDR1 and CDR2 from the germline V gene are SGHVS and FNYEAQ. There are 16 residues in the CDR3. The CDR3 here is CASSPEPRDNNSPLHF. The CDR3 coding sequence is TGTGCCAGCAGCCCTGAGCCCAGGGACAATAATTCACCCCTCCACTTT.